This is a list of T cell receptor beta chains from one sample in a study of T cells in Graves' hyperthyroidism and ophthalmopathy. One entry per CDR3 protein results from TCRdb running MiXCR on the multiplex PCR reads. The table includes a few hundred thousand distinct CDR3 sequences, roughly 20% detected once. Sequencing used blood. The receptor set was obtained from a man between 18 and 29 years old with Graves' ophthalmopathy. Each CDR3 is given with its conserved first and last residue. D genes are given only for firm matches. The size entry is marked missing in some rows and otherwise reads once, few, many or a size class.

TRBV7-7	many	TRBD2	TRBJ2-3	15	TGTGCTAGCAGCCCCACTAGCGGGAACACAGATACGCAGTATTTT	CASSPTSGNTDTQYF
TRBV7-9	.	.	TRBJ1-3	13	TGTGCCAGCACATTAGACTCTGGAAACACCATATATTTT	CASTLDSGNTIYF
TRBV6-5	few	TRBD1	TRBJ1-1	20	TGTGCCAGCAGTTACTTTCACCCTCGGACAGGGGGCCCGATGAACACTGAAGCTTTCTTT	CASSYFHPRTGGPMNTEAFF
TRBV5-6	many	.	TRBJ2-3	12	TGTGCCAGCAGCTTGGCTGGTGATACGCAGTATTTT	CASSLAGDTQYF
TRBV6-5	.	TRBD2	TRBJ2-1	16	TGTGCCAGCAGTTACATAGCGGGGGGTTTGGGCAATGAGCAGTTCTTC	CASSYIAGGLGNEQFF
TRBV20-1	.	.	TRBJ1-3	15	TGCAGTGCTTCGGACCCTACCCTCCCTGGAAACACCATATATTTT	CSASDPTLPGNTIYF
TRBV12-3/TRBV12-4	medium-sized	TRBD1	TRBJ1-6	14	TGTGCCAGCAGTGCCGGGACAGGGAATTCACCCCTCCACTTT	CASSAGTGNSPLHF
TRBV28	.	.	TRBJ1-2	14	TGTGCCAGCAGACGACTGGGACCCTCGTATGGCTACACCTTC	CASRRLGPSYGYTF
TRBV6-5	once	.	TRBJ1-2	14	TGTGCCAGCAGTTACGGGCAGGGCCACTATGGCTACACCTTC	CASSYGQGHYGYTF
TRBV7-3	many	.	TRBJ1-1	15	TGTGCCAGCAGCTTAACTGGGGCAGTAGGAACTGAAGCTTTCTTT	CASSLTGAVGTEAFF
TRBV5-1	few	.	TRBJ2-2	15	TGCGCCAGCGGCTCCGGGAGTGGTTACACCGGGGAGCTGTTTTTT	CASGSGSGYTGELFF
TRBV11-2	few	.	TRBJ1-3	14	TGTGCCAGCAGCCCACTCGGGGCGCGAAACACCATATATTTT	CASSPLGARNTIYF
TRBV12-3/TRBV12-4	many	.	TRBJ2-7	13	TGTGCCAGCAGGGGCCGGACGGGGCACGAGCAGTACTTC	CASRGRTGHEQYF
TRBV27	few	TRBD1	TRBJ2-3	15	TGTGCCAGCAGTTTCGGGACAGGGGGCGGAGATACGCAGTATTTT	CASSFGTGGGDTQYF
TRBV5-1	many	TRBD1	TRBJ2-7	13	TGCGCCAGCAGCTTCGACAGGGTGTACGAGCAGTACTTC	CASSFDRVYEQYF
TRBV20-1	.	TRBD2	TRBJ2-3	17	TGCAGTGCTAGATCCTTGGCGGGTAGCGGGGGGACAGATACGCAGTATTTT	CSARSLAGSGGTDTQYF
TRBV5-1	.	.	TRBJ1-2	14	TGCGCCAGCAGCTCCTTGGGGGCGGAAGGTGGCTACACCTTC	CASSSLGAEGGYTF
TRBV7-2	many	TRBD2	TRBJ2-1	15	TGTGCCAGCTGCCCGGGGGGTTCCCTTGCCAATGAGCAGTTCTTC	CASCPGGSLANEQFF
TRBV15	.	.	TRBJ1-5	14	TGTGCCACCAGCAGAGATAAAAGCAATCAGCCCCAGCATTTT	CATSRDKSNQPQHF
TRBV27	many	.	TRBJ1-2	14	TGTGCCAGCAGTTTATCGATTCAGCCGGGAGGCTACACCTTC	CASSLSIQPGGYTF
TRBV28	many	.	TRBJ2-7	16	TGTGCCAGCAGTTTCCCCCAGGGTATTCGGACCTACGAGCAGTACTTC	CASSFPQGIRTYEQYF
TRBV7-9	many	.	TRBJ2-7	12	TGTGCCAGCAGCTTAACCGAGGGGGAGCAGTACTTC	CASSLTEGEQYF
TRBV7-2	.	.	TRBJ2-1	15	TGTGCCAGCAGCCAGACTAAAGACTCCTACAATGAGCAGTTCTTC	CASSQTKDSYNEQFF
TRBV29-1	many	TRBD1	TRBJ1-2	11	TGCAGCGTCCTGACAGGGGATGGCTACACCTTC	CSVLTGDGYTF
TRBV2	.	TRBD2	TRBJ2-3	15	TGTGCCAGCAGGCCAGGACTAGCGGGGGTGGATACGCAGTATTTT	CASRPGLAGVDTQYF
TRBV3-1	many	TRBD1	TRBJ1-5	15	TGTGCCAGCAGCCGGGACAGCTATAGCAATCAGCCCCAGCATTTT	CASSRDSYSNQPQHF
TRBV12-3/TRBV12-4	few	.	TRBJ1-2	14	TGTGCCAGCAGTTTAAACAGGGTATCTGTCGGCTACACCTTC	CASSLNRVSVGYTF
TRBV2	few	.	TRBJ1-1	18	TGTGCCAGCAGCGCCCACCGGCACGACGGGAGATGGGACACTGAAGCTTTCTTT	CASSAHRHDGRWDTEAFF
TRBV5-1	many	.	TRBJ2-5	14	TGCGCCAGCAGCGGGCGGACAGTCCAAGAGACCCAGTACTTC	CASSGRTVQETQYF
TRBV3-1	.	.	TRBJ1-3	15	TGTGCCAGCAGCCATGTTGGCGGCTCTGGAAACACCATATATTTT	CASSHVGGSGNTIYF
TRBV4-1	.	.	TRBJ2-3	13	TGCGCCAGCAGCCAACAGGGGAGGGATACGCAGTATTTT	CASSQQGRDTQYF